The clone carrying this T cell receptor beta chain was counted only a few times. Antigen unknown. Then a second PCR, running roughly 6 to 11 cycles, was carried out with a sample-barcoded 5' primer and a J-beta primer mix. Every cDNA molecule bore a tag from a template-switch adaptor containing 12 random nucleotides. Using its own MiXCR run on the 5' RACE reads, TCRdb lists one record per CDR3 protein. The data show roughly 930,000 distinct CDR3 sequences, under 50% seen once. Germline CDR1 and CDR2: MNHEY and SMNVEV (reference sequence). Trimming removed 7 bases from V and 7 bases from J; junction bases left unmatched: 2. The CDR3 is 14 residues long. The sample is drawn from a study of blood T cells in healthy people across ages. General study results and limits: Reliance upon unsorted PBMCs precluded definitive naive versus antigen-experienced comparison. A strong correlation was found between TCR beta diversity and the percentage of naive T cells.

Drawn from each donor were around 10 milliliters of peripheral blood. Sequenced input: blood. This TCR was recovered from a young man in good health. V gene TRBV27 combines with J gene TRBJ2-1; 15 nucleotides agree with TRBD2. In nucleotides, the CDR3 is TGTGCCAGCACCGGACTAGCGGGGGGGAATGAGCAGTTCTTC. Translation gives CASTGLAGGNEQFF.